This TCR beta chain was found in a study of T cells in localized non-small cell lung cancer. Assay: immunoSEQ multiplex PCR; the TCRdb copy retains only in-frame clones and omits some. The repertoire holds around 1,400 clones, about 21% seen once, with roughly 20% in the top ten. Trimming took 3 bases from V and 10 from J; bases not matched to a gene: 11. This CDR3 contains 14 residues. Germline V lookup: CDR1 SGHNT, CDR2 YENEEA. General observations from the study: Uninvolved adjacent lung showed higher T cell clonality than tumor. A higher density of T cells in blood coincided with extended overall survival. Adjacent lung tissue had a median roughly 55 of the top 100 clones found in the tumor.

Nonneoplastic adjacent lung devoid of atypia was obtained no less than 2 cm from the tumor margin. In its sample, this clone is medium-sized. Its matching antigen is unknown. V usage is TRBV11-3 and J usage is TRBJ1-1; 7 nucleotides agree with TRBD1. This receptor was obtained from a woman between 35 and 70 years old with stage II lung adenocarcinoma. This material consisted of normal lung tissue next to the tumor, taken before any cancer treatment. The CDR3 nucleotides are TGTGCCAGCAGCTTTCGAGGACCGGGACAGCCAGCTTTCTTT. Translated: CASSFRGPGQPAFF.